These 17 T cell receptor beta chains were sequenced from one sample in a study of blood T cell repertoires in COVID-19 (dated by TCRdb to the early 2020s). Receptors were amplified or captured by the immunoSEQ multiplex PCR assay. TCRdb holds this immuneACCESS table with in-frame rearrangements only. Some clones are missing; in checked studies, unresolved V genes explain under half, and the rest has no known cause. This sample holds over 350,000 clones; 86% were observed only once. Of the sample, approximately 1.5% is held by the ten largest clones. Sample: peripheral blood. Receptor source: a woman in her thirties with active or convalescent COVID-19.

The rearrangement uses TRBV18 and TRBJ2-5; 7 bases align to TRBD2. V was clipped by 2 bases and J by 5 bases; unmatched bases: 5. CDR1 and CDR2 from the germline V gene are KGHSH and LQKENI. The CDR3 is made up of 14 amino acids. The DNA for the CDR3 is TGTGCCAGCTCACCAACCGGACTAGGGGAGACCCAGTACTTC. It specifies CASSPTGLGETQYF.

This chain connects TRBV15 to TRBJ1-3; TRBD1 is a possible D gene (6 bases). CDR3 length: 16 residues. Germline assignment: CDR1 LNHNV and CDR2 YYDKDF (reference sequence). The germline V and J ends were trimmed by 0 bases and 1 base, with 10 bases remaining between them. In DNA, the CDR3 is TGTGCCACCAGCAGAGAATCAACAGGGTCTGGAAACACCATATATTTT. Protein product: CATSRESTGSGNTIYF. The entire variable domain, with the rest obtained from reference TRBV15 and TRBJ1-3, is as follows: DAMVIQNPRYQVTQFGKPVTLSCSQTLNHNVMYWYQQKSSQAPKLLFHYYDKDFNNEADTPDNFQSRRPNTSFCFLDIRSPGLGDTAMYLCATSRESTGSGNTIYFGEGSWLTVV.

This chain uses TRBV3-1 (or the pseudogene TRBV3-2) with TRBJ2-3; 16 nucleotides align to TRBD2. With V trimmed by 5 bases and J by 5 bases, 16 bases remained unmatched. The CDR3 runs to 20 residues. The germline V gene encodes CDR1 LGHDT and CDR2 YNNKEL (reference sequence). The DNA of the CDR3 is TGTGCCAGCAGCAGATACCTCGGGACTAGCGGGGGGGCCCTGGGAGATACGCAGTATTTT. Encoded protein: CASSRYLGTSGGALGDTQYF.

As regards this clone: In the same sample, other DNA sequences code for this CDR3. V is TRBV3-1 (or the pseudogene TRBV3-2) and J is TRBJ1-2, with 10 bases matching TRBD1. Germline V gene sequence: CDR1 LGHDT, CDR2 YNNKEL (reference sequence). V gave up 4 bases and J gave up 8 bases; unmatched junction bases: 1. This CDR3 contains 12 residues. The DNA for the CDR3 is TGTGCCAGCAGCCCGGGACAGGGGGGCTACACCTTC. Its translation is CASSPGQGGYTF.

The chain employs TRBV29-1 and TRBJ2-5, with a possible D match to TRBD2 (6 bases). The V gene's germline CDR1 is SQVTM and CDR2 ANQGSEA. Trimming stripped 0 bases from V and 9 bases from J, with 17 bases between. The CDR3 loop spans 14 amino acids. The CDR3 spells CSVEERFGGGAQYF. The CDR3 nucleotides are TGCAGCGTTGAAGAACGGTTCGGAGGCGGGGCCCAGTACTTC.

This sequence joins TRBV10-3 and TRBJ1-6; perhaps TRBD1 as D (6 bases). The CDR3 has 17 amino acids. The V gene's germline CDR1 is ENHRY and CDR2 SYGVKD. Trimming took off 3 bases at V and 6 bases at J, with 18 bases between the two ends. The CDR3 DNA reads TGTGCCATCAGTGACAATCAGGGGCGGGTTCGTAATTCACCCCTCCACTTT. Protein: CAISDNQGRVRNSPLHF.

The rearrangement joins TRBV30 to TRBJ1-2; D might be TRBD1 (5 bases). CDR3 length equals 15 residues. Germline lookup yields CDR1 GTSNPN and CDR2 SVGIG (reference sequence). With 1 base removed from V and 2 bases from J, the gap between germline ends came to 14 bases. CDR3 residues: CAWSGMEGPNYGYTF. The CDR3 DNA sequence: TGTGCCTGGAGTGGTATGGAGGGACCGAACTATGGCTACACCTTC. The full variable domain, with the rest looked up from reference TRBV30 and TRBJ1-2, is SQTIHQWPATLVQPVGSPLSLECTVEGTSNPNLYWYRQAAGRGLQLLFYSVGIGQISSEVPQNLSASRPQDRQFILSSKKLLLSDSGFYLCAWSGMEGPNYGYTFGSGTRLTVV.

The chain uses TRBV19 and TRBJ1-6, with D possibly TRBD1 on 5 matching bases. V was pared by 7 bases and J by 7 bases, with 14 bases between. The CDR3 length is 14 residues. The germline gives CDR1 LNHDA, CDR2 SQIVND (reference sequence). The CDR3 bases are TGTGCCAGTACCACCTCAGGGAACAATTCACCCCTCCACTTT. It is translated as CASTTSGNNSPLHF.

The genes are TRBV4-2 and TRBJ1-4; TRBD1 aligns across 7 bases. There are 19 residues in the CDR3. The V segment lost 3 bases and the J segment 0 bases; nucleotides outside the gene matches: 13. Germline CDR1 is LGHNA and CDR2 is YNFKEQ. Here the CDR3 reads CASSQLIPGQRATNEKLFF. In nucleotides, the CDR3 is TGTGCCAGCAGCCAGTTGATACCGGGACAGAGAGCAACTAATGAAAAACTGTTTTTT.

This clone was recorded a few times. The chain joins TRBV4-1 to TRBJ1-1; no clear D gene. Germline assignment: CDR1 MGHRA and CDR2 YSYEKL. V was clipped by 7 bases and J by 0 bases, with 6 bases between them. CDR3 length equals 12 residues. CDR3 sequence reads: CASMNMNTEAFF. The CDR3 DNA reads as TGCGCCAGCATGAACATGAACACTGAAGCTTTCTTT.

The rearrangement joins TRBV4-1 to TRBJ2-7; 8 bases agree with TRBD2. CDR1 and CDR2 (germline): MGHRA, YSYEKL. Unmatched junction bases numbered 8, after V lost 4 bases and J lost 3 bases. The CDR3 covers 15 residues. This chain's CDR3 is CASSLNMGTSYEQYF. The CDR3 bases are TGCGCCAGCAGCCTTAATATGGGGACTAGCTACGAGCAGTACTTC.

This clone was seen a few times. This CDR3 is also generated by other DNA sequences in the sample. The rearrangement joins TRBV29-1 to TRBJ2-3, with 10 bases that match TRBD1. Trimming cost V 6 bases and J 5 bases; bases outside gene matches: 2. There are 12 residues in the CDR3. Germline lookup yields CDR1 SQVTM and CDR2 ANQGSEA. DNA for the CDR3: TGCAGCGTCGGACAGGGGGGAGATACGCAGTATTTT. Its protein is CSVGQGGDTQYF.

The rearrangement links TRBV2 to TRBJ1-4; 7 nucleotides align to TRBD1. The CDR3 runs 15 residues. The trim removed 6 bases at V and 7 bases at J, leaving 11 bases unmatched. Germline V gives CDR1 SNHLY, CDR2 FYNNEI. CDR3 amino acids: CASSAETGYGEKLFF. In DNA form, the CDR3 reads TGTGCCAGCAGCGCCGAGACAGGGTATGGTGAAAAACTGTTTTTT. Based on the CDR3 plus reference TRBV2 and TRBJ1-4, the full variable domain is EPEVTQTPSHQVTQMGQEVILRCVPISNHLYFYWYRQILGQKVEFLVSFYNNEISEKSEIFDDQFSVERPDGSNFTLKIRSTKLEDSAMYFCASSAETGYGEKLFFGSGTQLSVL.

This clone was picked up one time. V is TRBV24-1 and J is TRBJ2-2, with 7 bases fitting TRBD1. This CDR3 spans 14 amino acids. Germline assignment: CDR1 KGHDR and CDR2 SFDVKD. V was clipped by 3 bases and J by 3 bases; unmatched bases: 0. CDR3 region: CATSDGTDTGELFF. DNA of the CDR3: TGTGCCACCAGTGATGGGACAGACACCGGGGAGCTGTTTTTT.

The V gene is TRBV12-5, the J gene TRBJ1-1; D remains ambiguous. Trimming cost V 6 bases and J 1 base, with 18 bases left between them. This CDR3 has 16 residues. The germline CDR1 and CDR2 sequences are LGHNT and FRNRAP. CDR3 in amino acids: CASGHYQSRQNTEAFF. The CDR3 nucleotides read TGTGCTAGTGGCCACTATCAGTCCCGTCAGAACACTGAAGCTTTCTTT.

The rearrangement uses TRBV18 and TRBJ1-2; 8 nucleotides match TRBD1. The CDR3 contains 14 residues. V was pared by 6 bases and J by 3 bases, with 6 bases of the junction left unmatched. From germline, CDR1 is KGHSH and CDR2 LQKENI. The CDR3 DNA reads as TGTGCCAGCTCTTTGGACAGGGTTGACTATGGCTACACCTTC. It translates to CASSLDRVDYGYTF.

The rearrangement links TRBV5-1 to TRBJ2-1; D perhaps matches TRBD2 (5 bases). CDR1 is SGHRS, CDR2 YFSETQ, per germline. CDR3 length: 13 amino acids. V was shortened by 0 bases and J by 10 bases, with 11 bases between the two germline ends. The DNA of the CDR3 is TGCGCCAGCAGCTTGGGAGCAACGGGGGAGCAGTTCTTC. Translation gives CASSLGATGEQFF.